This T cell receptor (beta chain) came from a study of T cell changes during pregnancy in multiple sclerosis. Using immunoSEQ multiplex PCR, the repertoire was profiled, and TCRdb retains in-frame clones only, with some absent. In the table there are about 69,000 clones, 85% to 95% of which are singletons. The CDR3 has 15 residues. Germline CDR1 reads SGDLS; CDR2 reads YYNGEE. V was pared by 4 bases and J by 4 bases, with 15 bases between. The chain joins TRBV9 to TRBJ1-5, with D perhaps matching TRBD1 (6 bases). The specimen comprised peripheral blood, sampled in the third trimester of pregnancy. The TCR sequence derives from a female donor in good health, enrolled as a control in a pregnancy study. CDR3 coding DNA: TGTGCCAGCAGCTCGGGGGGCTTTCTGAATCAGCCCCAGCATTTT. This translates into CASSSGGFLNQPQHF.